What follows are 15 T cell receptor beta chains derived from one specimen sequenced in a study of regulatory T cells in long-lasting Graves disease. Libraries of TCR beta came from iRepertoire HTBI primers plus Arm-PCR of CDR3 regions. One entry per CDR3 protein, called by TCRdb with MiXCR from the multiplex PCR reads. The repertoire includes approximately 440,000 distinct CDR3 sequences, around 15% of them detected once, and approximately 12% sits in the top ten. The time point was: newly diagnosed GD, antithyroid drugs for less than 3 months. TCR sequences were obtained from RNA taken from PBMCs. This sample was also put to use in a study of T cells in Graves' hyperthyroidism and ophthalmopathy.

The source was peripheral blood mononuclear cells (PBMCs), collected at new diagnosis, from a patient treated with antithyroid drugs. Every receptor here comes from a man aged 35 to 55 with Graves disease.

This clonotype was seen many times. This CDR3 is missing its conserved last phenylalanine or tryptophan, likely due to a read error. The rearrangement links TRBV20-1 to TRBJ2-3; no reliable D call. This CDR3 has 16 residues. Germline V CDR1 and CDR2: DFQATT, SNEGSKA (reference sequence). Trimming took off 5 bases at V and 2 bases at J, with 20 bases between the two ends. The CDR3 bases are TGCAGTGCTCAGCACACCAGAGGAACCCACACAGATACGCAGTATCTT. Protein product: CSAQHTRGTHTDTQYL.

The sample holds a few counts of this clonotype. Given a much more abundant clone one base away, this may be a read error. The CDR3 carries no conserved terminal phenylalanine or tryptophan, so it likely arises from a read error. The V and J genes are TRBV11-2 and TRBJ2-3; D not resolved. The CDR3 consists of 11 residues. Germline V gene sequence: CDR1 SGHAT, CDR2 FQNNGV. V lost 7 bases, J lost 6 bases, and 8 bases lay in between. CDR3 DNA sequence: TGTGCCAGCACCCAGCTGGATACGCAGTATTCT. It is translated as CASTQLDTQYS.

This clonotype was observed a single time. The gene calls are TRBV11-3 and TRBJ2-5, with D perhaps matching TRBD2 (7 bases). CDR1 is SGHNT, CDR2 YENEEA, per germline. Trimming shortened V by 4 bases and J by 1 base, and 13 bases separated the two germline ends. The length of the CDR3 is 15 residues. The CDR3 DNA reads as TGTGCCAGCAGCTCACGGGGAGGGGGCCAAGAGACCCAGTACTTC. Translating gives CASSSRGGGQETQYF.

The chain recombines TRBV19 with TRBJ2-7; 8 nucleotides align to TRBD1. This CDR3 contains 15 residues. Trimming removed 2 bases from V and 2 bases from J; junction bases left unmatched: 5. Germline V lookup: CDR1 LNHDA, CDR2 SQIVND (reference sequence). CDR3 region: CASSISRGLPYEQYF. CDR3 bases: TGTGCCAGTAGTATAAGCAGGGGGCTTCCCTACGAGCAGTACTTC. Drawing the rest from reference TRBV19 and TRBJ2-7, the complete variable domain is DGGITQSPKYLFRKEGQNVTLSCEQNLNHDAMYWYRQDPGQGLRLIYYSQIVNDFQKGDIAEGYSVSREKKESFPLTVTSAQKNPTAFYLCASSISRGLPYEQYFGPGTRLTVT.

This clonotype appeared a few times. The genes are TRBV10-3 and TRBJ2-2; 7 bases fit TRBD1. The CDR3 spans 15 residues. V shed 5 bases and J 1 base; nucleotides not matched to a gene: 4. The germline V gene has CDR1 ENHRY and CDR2 SYGVKD. CDR3 in amino acids: CAISRGQMNTGELFF. Here the CDR3 DNA reads TGTGCCATCAGTCGGGGACAGATGAACACCGGGGAGCTGTTTTTT.

This clonotype was seen at least ten times. The chain carries TRBV30 and TRBJ1-2, with D hard to call. Looked up from germline, CDR1 is GTSNPN and CDR2 is SVGIG (reference sequence). V lost 0 bases and J 7 bases, leaving 6 bases between the germline ends. This CDR3 is built from 11 residues. As DNA, the CDR3 is TGTGCCTGGAGTGTAACCCCTGGCTACACCTTC. Encoded protein: CAWSVTPGYTF.

This clonotype appeared many times. The chain carries TRBV7-6 and TRBJ2-5; 13 bases align to TRBD2. This CDR3 has 16 residues. J gave up 5 bases and V 5 bases, and 8 bases lay outside the gene matches. Germline lookup yields CDR1 SGHVS and CDR2 FNYEAQ. The CDR3 is CASSRTGLAGAETQYF. CDR3 DNA: TGTGCCAGCAGCCGTACCGGACTAGCGGGAGCGGAGACCCAGTACTTC.

The CDR3 region is CASSLGTVGYNEQFF. CDR3 DNA: TGTGCCAGCAGCTTAGGGACCGTCGGATACAATGAGCAGTTCTTC. The V call is TRBV5-6, the J call TRBJ2-1; D may correspond to TRBD1 or TRBD2 (5 bases each). V was clipped by 2 bases and J by 4 bases, with 13 bases between them. CDR1 and CDR2 from the germline V gene are SGHDT and YYEEEE. The CDR3 has 15 residues.

This clonotype came up many times. This chain connects TRBV28 to TRBJ2-7; 7 bases are a match to TRBD2. The CDR3 consists of 15 residues. Trimming removed 6 bases from V and 6 bases from J; junction bases left unmatched: 14. Germline V gene sequence: CDR1 MDHEN, CDR2 SYDVKM. The CDR3 loop reads CASSDPAGISGEQYF. The CDR3 DNA sequence: TGTGCCAGCAGCGACCCAGCGGGAATCTCGGGCGAGCAGTACTTC.

The V and J genes are TRBV5-8 and TRBJ2-7; D not certain. This CDR3 contains 14 residues. Between the trimmed V and J ends, which lost 3 bases and 0 bases, there was a span of 10 bases. The germline V gene has CDR1 SGHTS and CDR2 YDEGEE. CDR3 sequence: CASSWSQSSYEQYF. The CDR3, as DNA: TGTGCCAGCAGCTGGAGCCAAAGCTCCTACGAGCAGTACTTC.

This clonotype was seen many times. The rearrangement links TRBV28 to TRBJ2-5, with 7 positions matching TRBD2. V lost 7 bases, J lost 5 bases, and 10 bases stayed unmatched. The CDR3 spans 14 residues. Germline V CDR1 and CDR2: MDHEN, SYDVKM. CDR3 DNA: TGTGCCAGCATTCGGGCCGGGGGGTGGGAGACCCAGTACTTC. Protein product: CASIRAGGWETQYF. The whole variable domain, filled in from reference TRBV28 and TRBJ2-5, reads DVKVTQSSRYLVKRTGEKVFLECVQDMDHENMFWYRQDPGLGLRLIYFSYDVKMKEKGDIPEGYSVSREKKERFSLILESASTNQTSMYLCASIRAGGWETQYFGPGTRLLVL.

This rearrangement joins TRBV20-1 to TRBJ2-7; 9 positions agree with TRBD2. CDR3 size: 14 residues. Germline V gives CDR1 DFQATT, CDR2 SNEGSKA (reference sequence). Trimming at V came to 6 bases and at J to 6 bases, leaving 12 bases not matched to a gene. CDR3 coding DNA: TGCAGTGCCCAGACAGGTAGCGGGAGACTCGAGCAGTACTTC. Residues: CSAQTGSGRLEQYF.

The rearrangement uses TRBV25-1 and TRBJ2-7, with 8 bases identical to TRBD1. The CDR3 has 15 amino acids. Germline CDR1 reads MGHDK; CDR2 reads SYGVNS. V shed 2 bases, J shed 5 bases, and the junction held 8 bases outside the gene matches. Here the CDR3 DNA reads TGTGCCAGCAGTGAAGACAGGGGCCACCCGCACGAGCAGTACTTC. This sequence encodes CASSEDRGHPHEQYF.

The chain is built from TRBV20-1 and TRBJ2-7; perhaps TRBD1 as D (6 bases). CDR1 DFQATT and CDR2 SNEGSKA come from the germline V gene (reference sequence). Trimming took off 0 bases at V and 2 bases at J, with 11 bases between the two ends. CDR3 length equals 14 residues. The CDR3 region has the DNA TGCAGTGCTAGAGATTCCAGGGGCCCCTACGAGCAGTACTTC. It specifies CSARDSRGPYEQYF.

This clonotype was recorded many times. The rearrangement uses TRBV11-3 and TRBJ2-1; no firm D call. Germline V CDR1 and CDR2: SGHNT, YENEEA. This CDR3 comprises 14 residues. V gave up 5 bases and J gave up 7 bases, with 15 bases separating them. The CDR3 nucleotides are TGTGCCAGCAGCCTGCTCGGCTCGAGGAATGAGCAGTTCTTC. Protein: CASSLLGSRNEQFF.